This is a list of T cell receptor beta chains from one sample in a study of patients and donors after allogeneic stem cell transplantation. TCRdb reanalysed the RT-PCR reads using MiXCR and keeps one entry per CDR3 protein. This table has approximately 430,000 distinct CDR3 sequences, roughly 16% appearing once. The source material was blood, either unsorted or a sorted T cell fraction (not recorded which). The receptors stem from a human donor who was either an allogeneic HSCT recipient or a stem cell or donor lymphocyte infusion donor (not recorded which). It is not recorded whose cells these are; they may come from a transplant donor. Each CDR3 is given with its conserved first and last residue. D genes are given only for firm matches. Rows may omit the clone size; those that give it use once, few, many or a size class.

d_call: TRBD1
v_call: TRBV29-1
j_call: TRBJ1-2
clone_size: few
cdr3_nt: TGCAGCGTTGAAGAGGTCAGGACAGGGAGAAACTATGGCTACACCTTC
cdr3_aa: CSVEEVRTGRNYGYTF

d_call: TRBD1
v_call: TRBV5-1
j_call: TRBJ2-2
clone_size: -
cdr3_nt: TGCGCCAGCAGACTACAGGGGAAAGGCACCGGGGAGCTGTTTTTT
cdr3_aa: CASRLQGKGTGELFF

d_call: -
v_call: TRBV6-1
j_call: TRBJ1-2
clone_size: -
cdr3_nt: TGTGCCAGCAGTGCCCGACAGGTCTTCTATGGCTACACCTTC
cdr3_aa: CASSARQVFYGYTF

d_call: TRBD2
v_call: TRBV6-2/TRBV6-3
j_call: TRBJ2-1
clone_size: -
cdr3_nt: TGTGCCAGCAGTTACGGGTCGGCTAGCGGGGGCGATGAGCAGTTCTTC
cdr3_aa: CASSYGSASGGDEQFF

d_call: -
v_call: TRBV19
j_call: TRBJ2-2
clone_size: -
cdr3_nt: TGTGCCAGTAGTATAGATCTCCTAACGAACACCGGGGAGCTGTTTTTT
cdr3_aa: CASSIDLLTNTGELFF

d_call: -
v_call: TRBV20-1
j_call: TRBJ2-7
clone_size: few
cdr3_nt: TGCAGTGCTAGGCCAGGAGACTACGAGCAGTACTTC
cdr3_aa: CSARPGDYEQYF

d_call: -
v_call: TRBV4-2
j_call: TRBJ1-6
clone_size: few
cdr3_nt: TGTGCCAGCAGCCACGATGCAGGCTCCTATAATTCACCCCTCCACTTT
cdr3_aa: CASSHDAGSYNSPLHF

d_call: -
v_call: TRBV5-1
j_call: TRBJ2-7
clone_size: few
cdr3_nt: TGCGCCAGCAGACCCCGGGACGGTCCCTACGAGCAGTACTTC
cdr3_aa: CASRPRDGPYEQYF

d_call: -
v_call: TRBV2
j_call: TRBJ1-1
clone_size: few
cdr3_nt: TGTGCCAGCAGTTCACCGCGTAGGACTTCTGAAGCTTTCTTT
cdr3_aa: CASSSPRRTSEAFF

d_call: TRBD1
v_call: TRBV20-1
j_call: TRBJ1-1
clone_size: -
cdr3_nt: TGCAGTGCTAGAGAGGGCAGGGGGAGCACTGAAGCTTTCTTT
cdr3_aa: CSAREGRGSTEAFF

d_call: -
v_call: TRBV12-3/TRBV12-4
j_call: TRBJ2-2
clone_size: many
cdr3_nt: TGTGCCAGCAGCCTCGACCCCACCGGGGAGCTGTTTTTT
cdr3_aa: CASSLDPTGELFF

d_call: -
v_call: TRBV9
j_call: TRBJ2-5
clone_size: -
cdr3_nt: TGTGCCAGCAGCAGCTGGGGCCAAGAGACCCAGTACTTC
cdr3_aa: CASSSWGQETQYF

d_call: -
v_call: TRBV24-1
j_call: TRBJ2-1
clone_size: few
cdr3_nt: TGTGCCACCCGGGGGAAGCTAAGCTCCTACAATGAGCAGTTCTTC
cdr3_aa: CATRGKLSSYNEQFF

d_call: TRBD1
v_call: TRBV29-1
j_call: TRBJ2-6
clone_size: -
cdr3_nt: TGCAGCGTAACAGGGGGCGCATCTGGGGCCAACGTCCTGACTTTC
cdr3_aa: CSVTGGASGANVLTF

d_call: TRBD2
v_call: TRBV14
j_call: TRBJ2-7
clone_size: -
cdr3_nt: TGTGCCAGCAGCCCGTTAGCGGGGGGCCAGTACGAGCAGTACTTC
cdr3_aa: CASSPLAGGQYEQYF

d_call: TRBD1
v_call: TRBV12-3/TRBV12-4
j_call: TRBJ1-5
clone_size: many
cdr3_nt: TGTGCCAGCAGTCTCTCGGGACAGGGAGCTCAGCCCCAGCATTTT
cdr3_aa: CASSLSGQGAQPQHF

d_call: TRBD2
v_call: TRBV6-2/TRBV6-3
j_call: TRBJ2-1
clone_size: -
cdr3_nt: TGTGCCAGCAGTTACCCCTCAAAACGACTAGCGGGAGGGCCTCCGTCTAGGAGTGAGCAGTTCTTC
cdr3_aa: CASSYPSKRLAGGPPSRSEQFF

d_call: TRBD1
v_call: TRBV29-1
j_call: TRBJ1-5
clone_size: few
cdr3_nt: TGCAGCGTAAGGGGACAGGGGACAGGTCAGCCCCAGCATTTT
cdr3_aa: CSVRGQGTGQPQHF

d_call: -
v_call: TRBV30
j_call: TRBJ1-2
clone_size: few
cdr3_nt: TGTGCCTGGAGTCACAATCGGCAGGGTCCCTATGGCTACACCTTC
cdr3_aa: CAWSHNRQGPYGYTF

d_call: -
v_call: TRBV27
j_call: TRBJ2-1
clone_size: few
cdr3_nt: TGTGCCAGCACCCCTAGTCTAGGGAGGGGGAATGAGCAGTTCTTC
cdr3_aa: CASTPSLGRGNEQFF